This TCR beta chain was observed in a study of regulatory T cells in long-lasting Graves disease listed by TCRdb under 2021. Background for the entire study: In the newly diagnosed Graves' disease group, patients had been taking antithyroid drugs for less than 3 months. Persistent Graves' disease patients were compared with newly diagnosed Graves' disease patients by peripheral blood TCR sequencing and RNA sequencing. The study was registered as a clinical trial and conducted in China. TCR sequencing covered roughly 13 persistent and around 20 newly diagnosed Graves' disease patients, some 33 samples in total. Overall study results and their limits: Compared with newly diagnosed patients, persistent Graves' disease patients had lower TCR Shannon entropy and fewer highly expanded clones, which suggests clonal expansion. Sequencing and analysis were restricted to the TCR beta chain. The authors noted that the small sample size was a limitation that may lower accuracy. The study examined only peripheral blood because the primary lesion, thyroid tissue, could not be accessed. More public clonotypes were shared among persistent patients (2,741) than among newly diagnosed patients (966). Preferential use of TRBV28, TRBJ1-2 and TRBJ2-5 was observed in persistent disease, whereas TRBV20-1 and TRBJ2-1 were favored in newly diagnosed disease.

The receptor library was made with multiplex PCR. The sequencer listed for this sample is Illumina HiSeq 4000. To build TCR beta libraries, CDR3 regions were amplified by Arm-PCR using iRepertoire HTBI primers. Before sequencing, the PCR products underwent gel purification. The original methods were these. Across samples, 60 to 80 TRBV and 13 to 15 TRBJ segments were identified and used for gene usage analysis of CDR3 amino acid clonotypes. Filtered high-quality paired reads were merged into contigs using COPE and FqMerger. Contigs were aligned with BLAST to IMGT TRBV, TRBD and TRBJ reference genes, and CDR3 was defined per IMGT. Highly expanded clones were defined as clonotypes with a frequency above 0.1%. Repertoire diversity was measured by Shannon entropy, and V-J evenness by the Gini coefficient. A clonotype found in more than one individual was treated as public. Using fastp at Q25 and MiXCR, TCRdb reprocessed the public reads and kept productive beta chains. Rows are combined by CDR3 protein, so each entry shows the most common genes and DNA. It is TCRdb's table, rather than the study itself, that gives the V and J calls and clone size. The sample records over 500,000 distinct CDR3 sequences, 15% to 20% of which are singletons. 18% of the sample is in the top ten clones.

CDR3 length: 17 amino acids, cysteine to phenylalanine. Solely the CDR3 DNA is kept, with 51 bases framed from the first base. A distance of 17 bases separates the germline ends of V and J, which lose 4 bases and 0 bases respectively. As encoded in the germline V gene, CDR1 is SGHDT while CDR2 is YYEEEE. This clonotype was observed a few times. The antigen it recognizes is unknown. There are no base qualities to consult, and no much larger clone falls within one base. In light of the paper, this sample's time point label describes: newly diagnosed GD, antithyroid drugs for less than 3 months. RNA was extracted from PBMCs in TRIzol for both TCR sequencing and RNA sequencing. The diagnosis of Graves' disease followed American Thyroid Association guidelines. Patients for the study were recruited at an endocrinology department in Xi'an, China. Each patient gave approximately 9 milliliters of peripheral blood, collected in an EDTA anticoagulant tube. Ficoll Paque Plus density gradient separation was used to isolate PBMCs, and no further T cell sorting was done. An Agilent 2100 Bioanalyzer and agarose gel were used to check RNA quality, and a NanoDrop 2000 was used to measure RNA concentration.

These data were also filed under a second study, of T cells in Graves' hyperthyroidism and ophthalmopathy. Per the second study: Stable Graves' hyperthyroidism was defined as the absence of progression to ophthalmopathy over 18 months of follow-up. Hyperthyroidism patients were newly diagnosed, had a disease duration of under 2 months, and were aged 18 to 65 years. Any patient with an uncontrolled infection, another autoimmune disease, pregnancy or lactation was excluded. Clinical symptoms, serum thyroxine and TRAb, thyroid ultrasound, and orbital computed tomography formed the basis for the diagnoses. A first-round RT-PCR of the TCR CDR3 used the HTBI primer set with the Qiagen OneStep RT-PCR kit. Most expanded thyroid clonotypes (frequency above 0.001) were also detected in blood, suggesting blood repertoires may reflect thyroid immune responses. A model built on a 13 V-J signature distinguished ophthalmopathy from stable hyperthyroidism, reaching roughly 88% sensitivity and about 81% specificity in cross-validation and 80%/75% in testing. In validation, the model predicted progression to ophthalmopathy with around 71% sensitivity and approximately 72% specificity, a median of about six months before onset. TCR V-J signatures able to tell the groups apart were searched for in a discovery cohort of 100 patients, of whom more than 40 had Graves' ophthalmopathy and under 65 had stable Graves' hyperthyroidism. Whether ophthalmopathy could be predicted prospectively was tested in an independent validation cohort made up of roughly 20 hyperthyroidism patients plus 17 patients who later progressed to ophthalmopathy. The approximately 95 discovery patients were divided at random into training and test sets in a 7:3 ratio. The study also compared thyroid tissue and blood T-cell repertoires from more than 5 Graves' hyperthyroidism patients. After sampling, hyperthyroidism patients received methimazole starting at 30 mg daily, and ophthalmopathy patients received high-dose intravenous methylprednisolone. Libraries were constructed in a second round of multiplex PCR, after which size selection and purification were carried out. Paired-end sequencing of the libraries was performed with 100 bp reads on an Illumina HiSeq2000. SOAPnuke was used to process the raw data, throwing out any read that contained adapters or uncalled bases, had a mean Phred below 15, or lacked an exact constant-primer or identifier match. COPE v1.2.5 was used to merge high-quality paired reads, and clonotypes were defined as unique nucleotide sequences. Clonotypes were aligned to IMGT TRBV, TRBD and TRBJ reference segments using MiTCR v1.1. Only V-J combinations with frequency above 0.0001, covering 99.2% of repertoires, were analysed. A TCS score was defined as the ratio between F50 (clonal expansion) and ExV (chaos), using BLOSUM62-based TCRdist between CDR3 peptides within each V-J. Welch's t-statistics and random forest reduced roughly 500 V-J features to fewer than 15, which were used in a naive Bayes classifier (R e1071). No statistical method was used to fix the sample size in advance, and group allocation was not hidden from the investigators. TCR Vbeta CDR3 sequencing of fewer than 150 peripheral blood samples (43 ophthalmopathy, 75 hyperthyroidism and roughly 17 progressor patients) is reported in the paper.

This material consisted of peripheral blood mononuclear cells (PBMCs), taken at new diagnosis, from a patient treated with antithyroid drugs. This clonotype was sampled from a woman in her thirties with Graves disease. Donor details come from another sample of the same person, matched by shared clones. The chain employs TRBV5-6 and TRBJ1-5; a tentative D match to TRBD1 spans 6 bases. The DNA sequence is given as TGTGCCAGCAGCCGCCGCGGGGGCCAGTATAGCAATCAGCCCCAGCATTTT. This translates into CASSRRGGQYSNQPQHF. Beyond the CDR3, the reference TRBV5-6 and TRBJ1-5 genes provide the residues; the full variable domain reads: DAGVTQSPTHLIKTRGQQVTLRCSPKSGHDTVSWYQQALGQGPQFIFQYYEEEERQRGNFPDRFSGHQFPNYSSELNVNALLLGDSALYLCASSRRGGQYSNQPQHFGDGTRLSIL.